The sequence of this T cell receptor (beta chain) was determined in a study of T cell repertoires in cytomegalovirus infection (dated by TCRdb to about 2019). For the study in its entirety: The HLA type of each donor mattered for the analysis, because public TCR beta signatures pointed to carriage of CMV infection along with the matching HLA type. The study at large found these results: The ex vivo response was dominated by HLA-C-restricted CMV-specific TCR beta clonotypes, which also provided the single most frequent clonotype in two of eight donors. Cumulative frequency of public TCR beta family members discriminated carriers of CMV infection plus the relevant HLA type in this cohort and an independent roughly 340-donor cohort.

The germline V gene sets CDR1 to MNHEY and CDR2 to SVGEGT. V drops 4 bases and J drops 5 bases, leaving 15 bases in between. From the cysteine through the phenylalanine, the CDR3 covers 15 amino acids. Only the CDR3 DNA stays, 45 bases, in frame from base 1. TCRdb lists the instrument as Illumina HiSeq 1500. TCRdb reworked the public reads: Q25 trimming with fastp, MiXCR clone assembly, productive beta chains retained. Each entry merges the rows of one CDR3 protein and shows their most common DNA and genes. The sample yields 200,000 or so distinct CDR3 sequences; 25% to 30% were counted once. The top ten clonotypes cover about 28% of the sample. This clonotype was seen more than once but under ten times. The target of this receptor is not known. No base qualities exist here, and no much larger clone lies one base off it.

This clonotype was sampled from a human donor in good health (CMV status not recorded). Some clones in this sample may be carry-over from other donors' samples. The chain is assembled from TRBV6-2 or TRBV6-3 and TRBJ1-3, with no confident D gene call. Sample: PBMCs. The CDR3 sequence is CASSSTRERRNTIYF. The sequenced DNA is TGTGCCAGCAGTTCCACGAGGGAGAGGAGAAACACCATATATTTT.